The present T cell receptor (beta chain) was sequenced within a study of vaccination effects on CD4 cells after COVID-19. Study-wide results and limits: Late post-vaccination, clones induced by infection and those induced by vaccine underwent marked clonal contraction.

Following 10 days of culture, CD4+ T cells were isolated. This person caught SARS-CoV-2 sometime from March to December 2020, and PCR testing confirmed the infection. Two doses of BNT162b2 or mRNA-1273 vaccine were administered to participants. CDR1 is SGHNT and CDR2 is YENEEA in the germline V gene. Trimming took 1 base from V and 4 from J, leaving 11 bases between them. This CDR3 is built from 15 residues. Only in-frame clones appear in the TCRdb table, and some are missing; sequencing was by immunoSEQ multiplex PCR. There are about 50,000 clones in the sample; over 60% occur only once, and 5% to 6.5% lies in the top ten. Remarks on this clone: Its antigen is undetermined.

The sample in question was CD4+ T cells from PBMCs cultured without peptide, obtained after COVID-19 vaccination. The chain is built from TRBV11-3 and TRBJ2-1; perhaps D is TRBD1 or TRBD2 (5 bases each). The receptor was isolated from a human donor who had a prior SARS-CoV-2 infection. CDR3 sequence reads: CASSLGGAQYNEQFF. CDR3 DNA: TGTGCCAGCAGCTTAGGAGGGGCGCAATACAATGAGCAGTTCTTC.